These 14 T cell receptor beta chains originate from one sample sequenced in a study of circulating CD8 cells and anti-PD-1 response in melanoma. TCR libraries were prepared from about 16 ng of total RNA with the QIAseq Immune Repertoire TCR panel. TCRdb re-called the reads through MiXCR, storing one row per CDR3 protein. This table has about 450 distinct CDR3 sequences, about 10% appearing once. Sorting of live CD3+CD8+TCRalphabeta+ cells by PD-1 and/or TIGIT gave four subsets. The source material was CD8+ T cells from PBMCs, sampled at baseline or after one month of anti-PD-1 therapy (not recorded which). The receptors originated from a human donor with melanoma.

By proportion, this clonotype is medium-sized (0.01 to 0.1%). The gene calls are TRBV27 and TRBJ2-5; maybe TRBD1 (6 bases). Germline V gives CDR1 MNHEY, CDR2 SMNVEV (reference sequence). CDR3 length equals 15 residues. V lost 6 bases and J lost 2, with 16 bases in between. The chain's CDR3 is CASRRTGTRQETQYF. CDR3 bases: TGTGCCAGCAGGCGGACCGGGACACGACAAGAGACCCAGTACTTC.

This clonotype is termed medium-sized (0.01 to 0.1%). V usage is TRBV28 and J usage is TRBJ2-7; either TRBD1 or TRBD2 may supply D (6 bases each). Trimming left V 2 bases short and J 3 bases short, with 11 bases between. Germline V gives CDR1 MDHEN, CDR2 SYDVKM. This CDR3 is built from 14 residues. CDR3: CASSLEGEVYEQYF. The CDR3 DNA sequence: TGTGCCAGCAGTTTAGAGGGGGAGGTCTACGAGCAGTACTTC.

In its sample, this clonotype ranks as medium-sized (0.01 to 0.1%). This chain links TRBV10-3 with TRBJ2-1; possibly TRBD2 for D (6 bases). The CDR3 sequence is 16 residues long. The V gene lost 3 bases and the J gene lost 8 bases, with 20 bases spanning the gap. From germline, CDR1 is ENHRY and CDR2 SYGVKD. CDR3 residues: CAISDELSTRGDEQFF. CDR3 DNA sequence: TGTGCCATCAGTGACGAGTTGTCGACTAGAGGCGATGAGCAGTTCTTC.

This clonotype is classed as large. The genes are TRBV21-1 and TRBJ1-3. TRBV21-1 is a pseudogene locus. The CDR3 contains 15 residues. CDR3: CASSKDLGRGNTIYF. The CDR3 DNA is TGTGCCAGCAGCAAAGATTTAGGACGGGGAAACACCATATATTTT.

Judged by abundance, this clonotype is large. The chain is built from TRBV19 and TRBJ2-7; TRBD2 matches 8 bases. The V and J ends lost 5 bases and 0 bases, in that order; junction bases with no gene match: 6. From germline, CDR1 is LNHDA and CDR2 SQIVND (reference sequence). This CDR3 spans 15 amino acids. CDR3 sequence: CASSFASGHSYEQYF. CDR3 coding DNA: TGTGCCAGTAGTTTTGCTAGCGGGCACTCCTACGAGCAGTACTTC.

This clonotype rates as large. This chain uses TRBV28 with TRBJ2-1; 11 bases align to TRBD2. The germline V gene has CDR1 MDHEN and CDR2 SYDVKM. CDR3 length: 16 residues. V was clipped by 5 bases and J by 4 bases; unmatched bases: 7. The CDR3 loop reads CASSPLAGGRYNEQFF. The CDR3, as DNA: TGTGCCAGCAGTCCCCTAGCGGGAGGACGTTACAATGAGCAGTTCTTC.

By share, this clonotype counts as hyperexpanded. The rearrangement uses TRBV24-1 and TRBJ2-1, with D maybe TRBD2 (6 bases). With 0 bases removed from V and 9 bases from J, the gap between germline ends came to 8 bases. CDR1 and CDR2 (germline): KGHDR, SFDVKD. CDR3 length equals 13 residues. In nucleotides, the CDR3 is TGTGCCACCAGTGATTTGCGGGGAGGTGAGCAGTTCTTC. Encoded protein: CATSDLRGGEQFF.

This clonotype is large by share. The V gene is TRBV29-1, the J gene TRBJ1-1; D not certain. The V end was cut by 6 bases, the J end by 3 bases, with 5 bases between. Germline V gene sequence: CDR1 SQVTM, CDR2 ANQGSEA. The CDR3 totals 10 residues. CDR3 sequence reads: CSVQYTEAFF. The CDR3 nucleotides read TGCAGCGTACAATACACTGAAGCTTTCTTT. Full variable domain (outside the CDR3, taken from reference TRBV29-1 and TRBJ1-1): SAVISQKPSRDICQRGTSLTIQCQVDSQVTMMFWYRQQPGQSLTLIATANQGSEATYESGFVIDKFPISRPNLTFSTLTVSNMSPEDSSIYLCSVQYTEAFFGQGTRLTVV.

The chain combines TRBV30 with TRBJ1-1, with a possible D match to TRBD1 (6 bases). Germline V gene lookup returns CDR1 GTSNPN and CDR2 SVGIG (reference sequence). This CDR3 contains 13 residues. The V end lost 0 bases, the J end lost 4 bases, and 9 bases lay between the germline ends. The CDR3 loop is CAWSVQGATEAFF. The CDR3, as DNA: TGTGCCTGGAGTGTACAGGGCGCCACTGAAGCTTTCTTT.

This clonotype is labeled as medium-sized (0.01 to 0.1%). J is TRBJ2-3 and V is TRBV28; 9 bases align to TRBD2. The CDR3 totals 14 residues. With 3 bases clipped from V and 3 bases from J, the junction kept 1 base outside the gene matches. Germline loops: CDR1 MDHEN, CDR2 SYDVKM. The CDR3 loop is CASSFLAGTDTQYF. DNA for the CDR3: TGTGCCAGCAGTTTCCTAGCGGGGACAGATACGCAGTATTTT.

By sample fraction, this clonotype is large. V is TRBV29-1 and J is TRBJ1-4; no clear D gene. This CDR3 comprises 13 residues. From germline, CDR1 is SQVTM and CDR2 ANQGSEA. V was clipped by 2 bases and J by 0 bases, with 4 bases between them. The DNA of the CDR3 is TGCAGCGTTGAATACGCAACTAATGAAAAACTGTTTTTT. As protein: CSVEYATNEKLFF. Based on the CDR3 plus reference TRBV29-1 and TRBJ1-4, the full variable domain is SAVISQKPSRDICQRGTSLTIQCQVDSQVTMMFWYRQQPGQSLTLIATANQGSEATYESGFVIDKFPISRPNLTFSTLTVSNMSPEDSSIYLCSVEYATNEKLFFGSGTQLSVL.

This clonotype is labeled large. CDR3 sequence: CASSLDGHNEQFF. In nucleotides, the CDR3 is TGTGCCAGCAGCTTAGATGGGCACAATGAGCAGTTCTTC. The V and J genes are TRBV7-6 and TRBJ2-1; D is undetermined. CDR3 length equals 13 residues. Trimming left V 1 base short and J 5 bases short, with 6 bases between. Germline V lookup: CDR1 SGHVS, CDR2 FNYEAQ.

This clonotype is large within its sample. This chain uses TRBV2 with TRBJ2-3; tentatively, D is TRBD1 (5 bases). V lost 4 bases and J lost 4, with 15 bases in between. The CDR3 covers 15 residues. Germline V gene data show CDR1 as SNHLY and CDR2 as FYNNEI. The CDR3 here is CASSGGWGGADTQYF. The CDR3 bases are TGTGCCAGCAGTGGAGGTTGGGGCGGCGCAGATACGCAGTATTTT.

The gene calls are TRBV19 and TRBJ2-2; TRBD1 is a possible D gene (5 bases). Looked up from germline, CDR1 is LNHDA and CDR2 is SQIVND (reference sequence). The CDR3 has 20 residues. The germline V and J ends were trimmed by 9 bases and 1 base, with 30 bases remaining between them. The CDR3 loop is CASRRLGPGFQKRNTGELFF. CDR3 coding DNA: TGTGCCAGCCGCCGGCTGGGGCCAGGGTTCCAAAAACGGAACACCGGGGAGCTGTTTTTT.